This T cell receptor beta chain was documented in a study of blood T cell repertoires in COVID-19. Study information: Acute and convalescent COVID-19 samples came from the United States, Italy and Spain.

Libraries were prepared by immunoSEQ multiplex PCR; TCRdb keeps only in-frame clonotypes and omits some of them. Seen here are approximately 52,000 clones, under 90% observed once, and the top ten hold 13% to 15%. The J segment lost 2 bases and the V segment lost 6 bases, leaving 7 bases of the junction unmatched. Germline V CDR1 and CDR2: KGHSH, LQKENI. CDR3 size: 15 residues. The chain employs TRBV18 and TRBJ2-5, with TRBD1 matching 9 bases. Sequencing was carried out using peripheral blood. This TCR was sampled from a man between 65 and 79 years old with acute or convalescent COVID-19. The CDR3 sequence: CASSRGTGTQETQYF. CDR3 nucleotides: TGTGCCAGCTCCCGGGGGACAGGGACACAAGAGACCCAGTACTTC. Complete variable domain (other parts from reference TRBV18 and TRBJ2-5): NAGVMQNPRHLVRRRGQEARLRCSPMKGHSHVYWYRQLPEEGLKFMVYLQKENIIDESGMPKERFSAEFPKEGPSILRIQQVVRGDSAAYFCASSRGTGTQETQYFGPGTRLLVL.